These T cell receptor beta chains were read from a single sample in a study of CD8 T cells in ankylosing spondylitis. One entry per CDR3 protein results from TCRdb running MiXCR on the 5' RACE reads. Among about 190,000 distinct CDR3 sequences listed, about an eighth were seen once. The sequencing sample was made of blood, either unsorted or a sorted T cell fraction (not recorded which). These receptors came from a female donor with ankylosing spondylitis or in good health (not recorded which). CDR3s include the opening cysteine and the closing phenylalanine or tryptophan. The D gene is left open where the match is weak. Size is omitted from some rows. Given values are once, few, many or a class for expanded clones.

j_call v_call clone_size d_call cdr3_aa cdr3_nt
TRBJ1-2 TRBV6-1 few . CASSEAGYGYTF TGTGCCAGCAGTGAAGCGGGCTATGGCTACACCTTC
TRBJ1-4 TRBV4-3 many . CASSQEPPGTTATNEKLFF TGCGCCAGCAGCCAAGAGCCGCCGGGGACAACGGCAACTAATGAAAAACTGTTTTTT
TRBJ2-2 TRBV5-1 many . CASSSTGTNGELFF TGCGCCAGCAGCTCAACAGGGACGAACGGGGAGCTGTTTTTT
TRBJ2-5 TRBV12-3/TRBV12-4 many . CASSPVGGPPFSETQYF TGTGCCAGCAGTCCGGTGGGGGGACCCCCTTTTTCGGAGACCCAGTACTTC
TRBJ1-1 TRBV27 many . CASSLSPRTEAFF TGTGCCAGCAGTTTATCACCGCGCACTGAAGCTTTCTTT
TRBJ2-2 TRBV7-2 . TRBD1 CASSPDRGRTGELFF TGTGCCAGCAGCCCAGACAGGGGGAGGACCGGGGAGCTGTTTTTT
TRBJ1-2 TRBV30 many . CAWSPDYGYTF TGTGCCTGGAGTCCCGACTATGGCTACACCTTC
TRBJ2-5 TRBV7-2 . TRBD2 CASSPLQRGSDQETQYF TGTGCCAGCAGCCCCCTCCAGCGGGGTAGCGACCAAGAGACCCAGTACTTC
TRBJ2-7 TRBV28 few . CASHLGGDGTTSEQYF TGTGCCAGCCATTTAGGGGGTGACGGGACTACGTCCGAGCAGTACTTC
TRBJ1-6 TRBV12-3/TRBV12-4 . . CASSLGGVSPLHF TGTGCCAGCAGTTTGGGAGGGGTGTCACCCCTCCACTTT
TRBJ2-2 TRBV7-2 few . CASSLVPGGTTGELFF TGTGCCAGCAGCTTAGTTCCAGGGGGGACCACCGGGGAGCTGTTTTTT
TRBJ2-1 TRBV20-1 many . CSARVPRFLEQFF TGCAGTGCTAGAGTTCCGCGCTTTCTTGAGCAGTTCTTC
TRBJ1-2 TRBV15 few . CATSRVGPINYGYTF TGTGCCACCAGCAGGGTGGGACCCATTAACTATGGCTACACCTTC
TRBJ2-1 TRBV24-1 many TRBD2 CATSHSSGILRNEQFF TGTGCCACCAGTCATTCTAGCGGGATCCTGAGGAATGAGCAGTTCTTC
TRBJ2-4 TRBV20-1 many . CSATGVDGNIQYF TGCAGTGCTACTGGGGTAGACGGAAACATTCAGTACTTC
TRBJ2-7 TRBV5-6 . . CASSLSGGPEGEQYF TGTGCCAGCAGCTTAAGTGGAGGGCCAGAGGGCGAGCAGTACTTC
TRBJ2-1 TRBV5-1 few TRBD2 CASSWASGDNEQFF TGCGCCAGCAGCTGGGCTAGCGGAGACAATGAGCAGTTCTTC
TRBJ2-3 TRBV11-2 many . CASSFVPGTDTQYF TGTGCCAGCAGCTTCGTCCCAGGCACAGATACGCAGTATTTT
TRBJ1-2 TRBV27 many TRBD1 CASSTGGYTYGYTF TGTGCCAGCAGTACAGGGGGCTACACCTATGGCTACACCTTC
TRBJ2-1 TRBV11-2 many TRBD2 CASRSQNGGGKSSYNEQFF TGTGCCAGCAGGTCACAGAACGGCGGGGGAAAAAGCTCCTACAATGAGCAGTTCTTC
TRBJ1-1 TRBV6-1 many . CASREGSGYTEAFF TGTGCCTCCAGGGAGGGTTCGGGGTACACTGAAGCTTTCTTT
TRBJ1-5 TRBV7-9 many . CASSSTQGYANQPQHF TGTGCCAGCAGCTCTACACAGGGATATGCCAATCAGCCCCAGCATTTT
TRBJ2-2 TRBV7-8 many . CASSGAQGHGELFF TGTGCCAGCAGCGGAGCACAGGGTCACGGGGAGCTGTTTTTT
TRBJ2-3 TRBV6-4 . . CASSDDGDTDTQYF TGTGCCAGCAGTGACGACGGCGACACAGATACGCAGTATTTT
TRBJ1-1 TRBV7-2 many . CASSPGPGEAEAFF TGTGCCAGCAGCCCAGGACCTGGGGAGGCTGAAGCTTTCTTT
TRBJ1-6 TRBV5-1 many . CASSLAGDSPLHF TGCGCCAGCAGCTTGGCAGGGGATTCACCCCTCCACTTT
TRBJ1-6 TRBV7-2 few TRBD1 CASSPGGRGNSPLHF TGTGCCAGCAGCCCGGGGGGCAGGGGGAACTCACCCCTCCACTTT
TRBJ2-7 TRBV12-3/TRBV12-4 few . CASSGDQPLWEQYF TGTGCCAGTTCGGGAGACCAACCCTTATGGGAGCAGTACTTC
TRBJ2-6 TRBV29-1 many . CSGRRVTGANVLTF TGCAGCGGCCGCAGGGTGACGGGGGCCAACGTCCTGACTTTC
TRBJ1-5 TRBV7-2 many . CASSLGTYSNQPQHF TGTGCCAGCAGCTTGGGGACATATAGCAATCAGCCCCAGCATTTT
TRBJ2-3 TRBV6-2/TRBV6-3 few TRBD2 CASSFGLGIDTQYF TGTGCCAGCAGTTTCGGACTAGGAATTGATACGCAGTATTTT
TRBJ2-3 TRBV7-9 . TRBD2 CASSLLAGAQDTQYF TGTGCCAGCAGCTTACTAGCGGGAGCACAAGATACGCAGTATTTT
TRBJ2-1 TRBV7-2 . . CASNLGGYNEQFF TGTGCCAGCAACCTAGGGGGCTACAATGAGCAGTTCTTC
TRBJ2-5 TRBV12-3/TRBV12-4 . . CATLRGAQETQYF TGTGCCACCCTGAGGGGAGCGCAAGAGACCCAGTACTTC
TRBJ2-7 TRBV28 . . CASSLMYEQYF TGTGCCAGCAGTTTGATGTACGAGCAGTACTTC
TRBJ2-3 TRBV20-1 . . CSATPLDPGGDTQYF TGCAGTGCTACCCCGTTGGACCCGGGCGGAGATACGCAGTATTTT
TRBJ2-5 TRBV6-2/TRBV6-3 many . CASRGLQETQYF TGTGCCAGCAGGGGGCTTCAAGAGACCCAGTACTTC
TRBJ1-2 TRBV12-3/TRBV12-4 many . CASSSGLGYTF TGTGCCAGCAGTTCGGGACTTGGCTACACCTTC
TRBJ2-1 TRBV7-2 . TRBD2 CASSQLAGGFGNEQFF TGTGCCAGCAGCCAACTAGCGGGGGGTTTTGGGAATGAGCAGTTCTTC
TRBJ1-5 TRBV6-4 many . CASSAFAGGNQPQHF TGTGCCAGCAGTGCGTTCGCAGGGGGCAATCAGCCCCAGCATTTT
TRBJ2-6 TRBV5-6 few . CASSLGWISGANVLTF TGTGCCAGCAGCTTGGGTTGGATCTCTGGGGCCAACGTCCTGACTTTC
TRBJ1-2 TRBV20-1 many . CSARGFHGYTF TGCAGTGCTAGAGGATTTCATGGCTACACCTTC
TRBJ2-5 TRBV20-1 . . CSARDVGATQYF TGCAGTGCTAGAGATGTGGGGGCTACCCAGTACTTC
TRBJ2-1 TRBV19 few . CASSRLGISNEQFF TGTGCCAGTAGCCGACTCGGGATTTCGAATGAGCAGTTCTTC
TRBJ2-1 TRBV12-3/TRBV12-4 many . CASSSGYNEQFF TGTGCCAGCAGCTCAGGATACAATGAGCAGTTCTTC
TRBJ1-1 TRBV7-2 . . CASSLVWTANTEAFF TGTGCCAGCAGCTTAGTATGGACAGCCAACACTGAAGCTTTCTTT
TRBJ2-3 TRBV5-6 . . CASSLAVRGDTDTQYF TGTGCCAGCAGCTTGGCGGTCCGGGGAGACACAGATACGCAGTATTTT
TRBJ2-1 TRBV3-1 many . CASSQGGTYNEQFF TGTGCCAGCAGCCAGGGCGGGACGTACAATGAGCAGTTCTTC
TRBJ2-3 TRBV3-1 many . CASSLLAGRTDTQYF TGTGCCAGCAGCCTCTTGGCGGGACGCACAGATACGCAGTATTTT
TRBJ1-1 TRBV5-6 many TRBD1 CASSLEKWTGRSRTEAFF TGTGCCAGCAGCTTGGAAAAGTGGACAGGGCGGAGTAGGACTGAAGCTTTCTTT
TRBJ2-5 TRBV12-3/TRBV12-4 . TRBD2 CTFSPRWGTSGSQETQYF TGTACCTTCAGTCCCCGGTGGGGGACTAGCGGGAGCCAAGAGACCCAGTACTTC